Sequencing of this T cell receptor beta chain was carried out in a study of CXCR3-negative and CXCR3-positive naive CD8 T cells. General study points: The naive subsets expressed comparable surface CD5, and the authors inferred TCR strength from TRB CDR3 properties. Post-cryopreservation CXCR3 expression was partly diminished, and the bulk of assays employed fresh PBMCs. Relative to CXCR3-negative naive cells, CXCR3-positive naive cells had more hydrophobic TRB CDR3s. Comparably high diversity marked both naive subsets, whereas memory CD8+ cells had much lower diversity.

CDR1 and CDR2 (germline): SEHNR, FQNEAQ (reference sequence). This CDR3 has 14 amino acids. UMI-labeled 5' RACE yielded the TRB cDNA libraries. TCRdb reanalyzed the 5' RACE reads and collapses them to one entry per CDR3 protein, without DNA. The sample table includes some 9,600 distinct CDR3 sequences. For this clonotype: Antigen unknown.

Material: naive CXCR3- CD8+ T cells from blood. Subset noted: CD45RO-CCR7+CD27+CD95- naive CD8+ T cells lacking CXCR3 (TNR3-). The sequence derives from a human donor in good health. Some clones in this sample may be carry-over from other donors' samples. The J gene is TRBJ1-2, the V gene TRBV7-9; TCRdb's D gene call, TRBD1, goes unchecked for lack of DNA. CDR3 in amino acids: CASSLGQGFYGYTF.